Given below is one T cell receptor (beta chain) in context. The antigen remains unidentified. Germline V gives CDR1 SGHAT, CDR2 FQDESV (reference sequence). This CDR3 contains 13 residues. The V and J ends lost 3 bases and 3 bases respectively, with 6 bases between them. CD4+ naive, central memory, regulatory and stem cell-like memory cells were sorted via CD45RO/CCR7/CD25/CD127/CD95/CD27. Over 98% purity was reached by all sorted populations. The authors reverse transcribed all of the isolated RNA, so sequencing captured expressed TCRB transcripts. Sequencing was performed with immunoSEQ multiplex PCR; in TCRdb, only in-frame clones are kept and a portion is missing. The sample comprises under 950,000 clones, roughly 17% of which are singletons, and around 0.02% rests with the top ten. The entry originates in a study of beta chain features in type 1 diabetes. Study-level points and caveats: Within the patient group, naive, central memory and Treg TCRB repertoires appeared more similar to each other than within healthy donors. Type 1 diabetes patients had TCRB CDR3s that were shorter (moderately but significantly so) in all four CD4+ subsets.

This TCR derives from a woman under 30 in good health. The chain carries TRBV11-1 and TRBJ2-1; D gene unclear. Sequencing used naive CD4+ T cells from blood. Here the CDR3 reads CASSFINYNEQFF. In DNA form, the CDR3 reads TGTGCCAGCAGCTTTATTAACTACAATGAGCAGTTCTTC.